What follows are 9 T cell receptor beta chains derived from one specimen sequenced in a study of cytomegalovirus exposure and HLA in healthy donors. The PCR used 60 Vbeta and 13 Jbeta primers. The protocol was immunoSEQ multiplex PCR, while the TCRdb copy is restricted to in-frame clones and leaves out a portion. This specimen shows 130,000 to 150,000 clones; the ten leading clones hold 2% to 3%. What was sequenced was PBMCs. These receptors all come from a man aged 35-49 years in good health and CMV-seronegative.

J is TRBJ1-5 and V is TRBV2, with D perhaps matching TRBD1 (5 bases). The germline V and J ends were trimmed by 6 bases and 4 bases, with 10 bases remaining between them. The CDR3 has 13 amino acids. The germline V gene has CDR1 SNHLY and CDR2 FYNNEI. CDR3 loop: CASSLTENQPQHF. The DNA for the CDR3 is TGTGCCAGCAGCCTGACAGAAAATCAGCCCCAGCATTTT.

CDR3 DNA: TGCGCCAGCAGCCAAGATCCGACAGGGAATCAGCCCCAGCATTTT. Its translation is CASSQDPTGNQPQHF. The chain is built from TRBV4-1 and TRBJ1-5; TRBD1 matches 7 bases. The J segment lost 4 bases and the V segment lost 0 bases, leaving 3 bases of the junction unmatched. Germline V gene sequence: CDR1 MGHRA, CDR2 YSYEKL. There are 15 residues in the CDR3.

The rearrangement uses TRBV10-3 and TRBJ2-5, with TRBD1 matching 10 bases. This CDR3 contains 15 residues. V shed 4 bases, J shed 2 bases, and the junction held 4 bases outside the gene matches. CDR1 is ENHRY, CDR2 SYGVKD, per germline. CDR3 sequence: CAISVGQGEQETQYF. CDR3 nucleotide sequence: TGTGCCATCAGTGTCGGACAGGGGGAACAAGAGACCCAGTACTTC.

This sequence joins TRBV5-1 and TRBJ2-3; D is possibly TRBD1 (5 bases). The V gene lost 3 bases and the J gene lost 3 bases, with 14 bases spanning the gap. Germline V gene lookup returns CDR1 SGHRS and CDR2 YFSETQ. This CDR3 spans 15 amino acids. This CDR3 reads CASSSGRLGTDTQYF. CDR3 coding DNA: TGCGCCAGCAGCTCAGGGCGGTTAGGAACAGATACGCAGTATTTT.

DNA for the CDR3: TGTGCCAGCAGAGCGGGAGTTTACGAGCAGTACTTC. Residues: CASRAGVYEQYF. The V gene is TRBV6-6, the J gene TRBJ2-5; 8 nucleotides agree with TRBD2. The last part of the DNA fits TRBJ2-7 better; the J call may be wrong. CDR1 and CDR2 (germline): MNHNY, SVGAGI (reference sequence). This CDR3 comprises 12 residues.

The chain recombines TRBV18 with TRBJ1-2; perhaps TRBD1 as D (5 bases). The CDR3 has 14 amino acids. Trimming removed 3 bases from V and 1 base from J, with 9 bases in between. CDR1 and CDR2 (germline): KGHSH, LQKENI. CDR3 DNA: TGTGCCAGCTCACCTGACAGCGATAACTATGGCTACACCTTC. Its translation: CASSPDSDNYGYTF.

J is TRBJ2-3 and V is TRBV19; maybe TRBD2 (5 bases). V shed 6 bases and J shed 5 bases, with 15 bases lying between them. Germline V gene sequence: CDR1 LNHDA, CDR2 SQIVND (reference sequence). This CDR3 is built from 14 residues. Here the CDR3 DNA reads TGTGCCAGTAGCGGGGAAGGGTTTGGAGATACGCAGTATTTT. It specifies CASSGEGFGDTQYF. The full variable domain, in which reference TRBV19 and TRBJ2-3 provide the parts outside the CDR3, is DGGITQSPKYLFRKEGQNVTLSCEQNLNHDAMYWYRQDPGQGLRLIYYSQIVNDFQKGDIAEGYSVSREKKESFPLTVTSAQKNPTAFYLCASSGEGFGDTQYFGPGTRLTVL.

The chain uses TRBV5-1 and TRBJ2-3; 9 bases fit TRBD2. The V segment lost 0 bases and the J segment 6 bases; nucleotides outside the gene matches: 2. This CDR3 region has 14 residues. Looked up from germline, CDR1 is SGHRS and CDR2 is YFSETQ. The CDR3 sequence is CASSLGRGGDTQYF. For the CDR3, the DNA is TGCGCCAGCAGCTTGGGGCGGGGGGGTGATACGCAGTATTTT. The full variable domain, completed using reference TRBV5-1 and TRBJ2-3, is KAGVTQTPRYLIKTRGQQVTLSCSPISGHRSVSWYQQTPGQGLQFLFEYFSETQRNKGNFPGRFSGRQFSNSRSEMNVSTLELGDSALYLCASSLGRGGDTQYFGPGTRLTVL.

This chain's CDR3 is CASSPARSGGNTIYF. CDR3 coding DNA: TGTGCCAGCAGCCCGGCGCGGTCTGGGGGAAACACCATATATTTT. The chain couples TRBV5-4 to TRBJ1-3; D is ambiguous. Trimming removed 4 bases at V and 4 bases at J, with 15 bases between. Germline V CDR1 and CDR2: SGHNT, YYREEE (reference sequence). This CDR3 contains 15 residues.